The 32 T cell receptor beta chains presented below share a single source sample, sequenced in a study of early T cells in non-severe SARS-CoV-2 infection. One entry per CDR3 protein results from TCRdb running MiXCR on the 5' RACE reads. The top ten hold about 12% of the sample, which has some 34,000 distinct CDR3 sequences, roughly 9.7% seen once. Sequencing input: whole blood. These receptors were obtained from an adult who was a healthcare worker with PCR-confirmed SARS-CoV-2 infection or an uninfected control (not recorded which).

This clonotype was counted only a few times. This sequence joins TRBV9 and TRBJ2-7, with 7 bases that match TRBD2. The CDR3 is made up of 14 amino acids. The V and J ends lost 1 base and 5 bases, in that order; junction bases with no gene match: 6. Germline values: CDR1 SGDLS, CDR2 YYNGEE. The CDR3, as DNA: TGTGCCAGCAGCGTACGCTGGGAGGGGAACGAGCAGTACTTC. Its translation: CASSVRWEGNEQYF.

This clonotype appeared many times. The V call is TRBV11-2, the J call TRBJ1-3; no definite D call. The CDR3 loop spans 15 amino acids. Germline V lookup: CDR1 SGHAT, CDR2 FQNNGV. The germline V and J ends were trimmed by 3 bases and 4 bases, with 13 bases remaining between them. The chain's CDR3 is CASSFLPAPGNTIYF. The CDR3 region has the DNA TGTGCCAGCAGCTTCCTCCCGGCCCCGGGAAACACCATATATTTT.

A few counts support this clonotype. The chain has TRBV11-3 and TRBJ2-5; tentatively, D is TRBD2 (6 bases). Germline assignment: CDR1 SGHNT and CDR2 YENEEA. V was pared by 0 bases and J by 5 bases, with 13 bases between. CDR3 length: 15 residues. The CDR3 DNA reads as TGTGCCAGCAGCTTAGACCCGACTAGTCTGGAGACCCAGTACTTC. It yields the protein CASSLDPTSLETQYF.

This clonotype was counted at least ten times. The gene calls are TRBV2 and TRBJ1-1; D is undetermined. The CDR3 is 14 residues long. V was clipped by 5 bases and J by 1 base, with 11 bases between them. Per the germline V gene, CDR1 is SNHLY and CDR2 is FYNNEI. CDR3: CASSLGQTNTEAFF. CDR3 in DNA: TGTGCCAGCAGTCTGGGCCAAACGAACACTGAAGCTTTCTTT.

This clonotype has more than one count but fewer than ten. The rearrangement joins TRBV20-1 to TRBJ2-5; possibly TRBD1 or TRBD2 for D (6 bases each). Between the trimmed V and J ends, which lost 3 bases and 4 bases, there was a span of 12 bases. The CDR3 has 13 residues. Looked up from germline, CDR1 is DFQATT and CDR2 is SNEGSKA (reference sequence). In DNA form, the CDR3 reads TGCAGTGCTAGTACGGGGGCAGGAGAGACCCAGTACTTC. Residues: CSASTGAGETQYF.

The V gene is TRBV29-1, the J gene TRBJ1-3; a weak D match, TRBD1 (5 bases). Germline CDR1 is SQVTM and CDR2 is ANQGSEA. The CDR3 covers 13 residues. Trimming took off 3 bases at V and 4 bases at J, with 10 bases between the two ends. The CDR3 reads CSVEETDGNTIYF. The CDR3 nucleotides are TGCAGCGTTGAGGAGACAGACGGAAACACCATATATTTT.

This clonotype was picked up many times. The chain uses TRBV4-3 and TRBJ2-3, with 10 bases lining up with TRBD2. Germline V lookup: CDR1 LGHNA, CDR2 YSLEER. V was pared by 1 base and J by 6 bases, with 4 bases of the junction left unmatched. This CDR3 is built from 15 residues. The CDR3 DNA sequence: TGCGCCAGCAGCCAAGGTAGCGGGGGGTTGGATACGCAGTATTTT. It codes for CASSQGSGGLDTQYF.

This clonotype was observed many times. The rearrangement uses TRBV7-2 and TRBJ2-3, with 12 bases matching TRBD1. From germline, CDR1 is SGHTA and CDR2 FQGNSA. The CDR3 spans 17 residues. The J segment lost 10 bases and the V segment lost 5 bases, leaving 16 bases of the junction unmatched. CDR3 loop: CASSPWDRGPAGGAQYF. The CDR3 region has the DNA TGTGCCAGCAGCCCATGGGACAGGGGGCCTGCAGGGGGGGCGCAGTATTTT.

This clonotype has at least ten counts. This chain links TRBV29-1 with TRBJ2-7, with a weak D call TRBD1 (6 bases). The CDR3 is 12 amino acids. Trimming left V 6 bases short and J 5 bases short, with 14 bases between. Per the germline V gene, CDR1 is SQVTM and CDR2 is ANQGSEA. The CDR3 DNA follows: TGCAGCGTACACGTCAGGGGTCACGAGCAGTACTTC. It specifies CSVHVRGHEQYF.

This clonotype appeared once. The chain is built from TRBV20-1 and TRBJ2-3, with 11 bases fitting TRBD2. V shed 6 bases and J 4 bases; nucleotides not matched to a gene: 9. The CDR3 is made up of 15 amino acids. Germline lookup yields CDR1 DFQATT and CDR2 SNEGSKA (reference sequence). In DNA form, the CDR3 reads TGCAGTGCCCCTCCGGGACTAGCGGCTGCAGATACGCAGTATTTT. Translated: CSAPPGLAAADTQYF.

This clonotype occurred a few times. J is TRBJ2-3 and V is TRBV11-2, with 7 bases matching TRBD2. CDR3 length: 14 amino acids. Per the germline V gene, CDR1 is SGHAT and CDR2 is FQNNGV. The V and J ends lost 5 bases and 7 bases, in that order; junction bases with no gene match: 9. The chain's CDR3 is CASSPPGGVNTQYF. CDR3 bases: TGTGCCAGCAGCCCGCCTGGGGGGGTGAATACGCAGTATTTT.

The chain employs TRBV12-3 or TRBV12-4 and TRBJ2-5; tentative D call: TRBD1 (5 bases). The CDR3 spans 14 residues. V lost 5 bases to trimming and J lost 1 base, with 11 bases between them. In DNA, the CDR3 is TGTGCCAGCAGTCTCAGGGTAGCCCAAGAGACCCAGTACTTC. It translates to CASSLRVAQETQYF.

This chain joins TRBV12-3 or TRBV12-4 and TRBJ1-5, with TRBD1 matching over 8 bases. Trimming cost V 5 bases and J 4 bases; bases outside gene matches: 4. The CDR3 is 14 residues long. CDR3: CASSRDRSNQPQHF. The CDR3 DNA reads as TGTGCCAGCAGTCGGGACAGGTCGAATCAGCCCCAGCATTTT.

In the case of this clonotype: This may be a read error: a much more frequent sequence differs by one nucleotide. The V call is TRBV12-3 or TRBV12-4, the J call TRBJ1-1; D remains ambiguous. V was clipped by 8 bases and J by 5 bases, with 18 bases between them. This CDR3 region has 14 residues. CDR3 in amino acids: CASLPWVGGTEAFF. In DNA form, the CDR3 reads TGTGCCAGCCTGCCGTGGGTGGGCGGGACTGAAGCTTTCTTT.

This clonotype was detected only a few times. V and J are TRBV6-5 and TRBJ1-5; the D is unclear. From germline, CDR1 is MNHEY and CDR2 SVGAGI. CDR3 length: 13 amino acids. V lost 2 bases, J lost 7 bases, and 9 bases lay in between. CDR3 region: CASSYAESQPQHF. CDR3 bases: TGTGCCAGCAGTTACGCGGAAAGCCAGCCCCAGCATTTT.

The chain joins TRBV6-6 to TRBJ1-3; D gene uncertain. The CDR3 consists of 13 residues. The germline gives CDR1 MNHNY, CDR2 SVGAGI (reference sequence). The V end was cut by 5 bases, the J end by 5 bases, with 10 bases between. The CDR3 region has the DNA TGTGCCAGCAGTCGGTGGGCGAGAAACACCATATATTTT. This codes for CASSRWARNTIYF.

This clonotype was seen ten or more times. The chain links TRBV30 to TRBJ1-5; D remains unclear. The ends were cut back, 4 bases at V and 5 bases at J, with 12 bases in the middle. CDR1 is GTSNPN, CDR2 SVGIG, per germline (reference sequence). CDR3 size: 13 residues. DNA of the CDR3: TGTGCCTGGACGATATCAGAGGATCAGCCCCAGCATTTT. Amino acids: CAWTISEDQPQHF.

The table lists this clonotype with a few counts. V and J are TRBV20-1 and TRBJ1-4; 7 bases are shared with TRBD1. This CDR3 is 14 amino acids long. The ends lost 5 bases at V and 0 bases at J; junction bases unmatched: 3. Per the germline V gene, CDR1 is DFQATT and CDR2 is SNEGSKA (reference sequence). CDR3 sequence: CSAWTGATNEKLFF. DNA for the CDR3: TGCAGTGCTTGGACAGGCGCAACTAATGAAAAACTGTTTTTT.

CDR3 sequence (DNA): TGTGCCAGCAGTCGGACAGCCACCAATCAGCCCCAGCATTTT. Translation: CASSRTATNQPQHF. This sequence joins TRBV12-3 or TRBV12-4 and TRBJ1-5, with TRBD1 as a possible D gene (6 bases). This CDR3 is built from 14 residues. The V and J ends lost 5 bases and 3 bases respectively, with 11 bases between them.

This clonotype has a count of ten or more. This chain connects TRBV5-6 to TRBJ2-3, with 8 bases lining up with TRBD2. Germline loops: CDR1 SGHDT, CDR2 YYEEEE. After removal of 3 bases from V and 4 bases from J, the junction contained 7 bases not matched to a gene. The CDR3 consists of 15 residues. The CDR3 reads CASSSPGTSSDTQYF. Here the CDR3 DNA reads TGTGCCAGCAGCTCCCCTGGGACTAGTTCAGATACGCAGTATTTT.

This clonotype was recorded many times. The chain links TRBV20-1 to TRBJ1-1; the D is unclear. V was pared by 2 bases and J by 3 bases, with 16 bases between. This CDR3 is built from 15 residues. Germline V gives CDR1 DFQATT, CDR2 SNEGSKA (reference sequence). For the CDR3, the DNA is TGCAGTGCTAGACCCTTAGTCGGGCAGTACACTGAAGCTTTCTTT. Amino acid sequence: CSARPLVGQYTEAFF.

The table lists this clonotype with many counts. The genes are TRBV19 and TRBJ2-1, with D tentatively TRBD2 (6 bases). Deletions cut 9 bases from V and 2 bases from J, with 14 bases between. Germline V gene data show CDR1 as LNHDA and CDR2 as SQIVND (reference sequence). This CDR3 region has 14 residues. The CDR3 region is CASQKEGPYNEQFF. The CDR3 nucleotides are TGTGCCAGCCAAAAGGAGGGTCCCTACAATGAGCAGTTCTTC.

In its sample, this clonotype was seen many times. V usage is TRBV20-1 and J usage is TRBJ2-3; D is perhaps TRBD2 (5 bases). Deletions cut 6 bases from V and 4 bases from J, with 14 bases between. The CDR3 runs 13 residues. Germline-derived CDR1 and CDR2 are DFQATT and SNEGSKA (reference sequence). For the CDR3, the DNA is TGCAGTGCCAGTCTAGGAGGATCAGATACGCAGTATTTT. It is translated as CSASLGGSDTQYF.

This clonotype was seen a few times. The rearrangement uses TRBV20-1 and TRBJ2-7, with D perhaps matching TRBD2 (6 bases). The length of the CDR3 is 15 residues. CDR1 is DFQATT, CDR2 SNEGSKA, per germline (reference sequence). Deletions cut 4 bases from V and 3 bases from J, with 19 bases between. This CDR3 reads CSATPPLGDFYEQYF. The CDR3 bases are TGCAGTGCTACACCTCCTCTCGGGGACTTCTACGAGCAGTACTTC.

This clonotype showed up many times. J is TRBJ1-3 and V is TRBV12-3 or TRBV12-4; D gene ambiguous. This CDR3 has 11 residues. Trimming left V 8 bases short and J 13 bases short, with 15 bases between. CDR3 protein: CASPHTPPIYF. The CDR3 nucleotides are TGTGCCAGCCCACATACGCCGCCAATATATTTT.

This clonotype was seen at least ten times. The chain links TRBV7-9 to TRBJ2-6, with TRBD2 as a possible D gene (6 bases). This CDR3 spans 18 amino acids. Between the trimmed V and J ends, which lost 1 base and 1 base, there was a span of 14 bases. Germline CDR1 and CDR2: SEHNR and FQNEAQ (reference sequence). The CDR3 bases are TGTGCCAGCAGCTTAGTACAGGAGGGAATGTCTGGGGCCAACGTCCTGACTTTC. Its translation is CASSLVQEGMSGANVLTF.

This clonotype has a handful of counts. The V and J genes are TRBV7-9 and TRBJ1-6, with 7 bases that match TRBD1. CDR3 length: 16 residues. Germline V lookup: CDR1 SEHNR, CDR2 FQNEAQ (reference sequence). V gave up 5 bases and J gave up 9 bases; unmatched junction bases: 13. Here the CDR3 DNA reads TGTGCCAGCAGCCTGGAGGGGGCGGGAGGGGCTTCACCCCTCCACTTT. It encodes CASSLEGAGGASPLHF.

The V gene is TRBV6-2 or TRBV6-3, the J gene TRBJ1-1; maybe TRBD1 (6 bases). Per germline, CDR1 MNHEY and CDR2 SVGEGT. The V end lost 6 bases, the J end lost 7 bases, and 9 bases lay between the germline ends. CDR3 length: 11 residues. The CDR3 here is CASSRGGEAFF. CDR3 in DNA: TGTGCCAGCAGCAGAGGGGGTGAAGCTTTCTTT.

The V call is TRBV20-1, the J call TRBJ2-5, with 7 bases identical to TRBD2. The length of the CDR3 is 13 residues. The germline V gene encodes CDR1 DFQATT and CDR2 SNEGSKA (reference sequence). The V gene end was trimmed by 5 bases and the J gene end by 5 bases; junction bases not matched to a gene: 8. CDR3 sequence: CSAPPSGGETQYF. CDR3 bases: TGCAGTGCTCCCCCCTCCGGGGGGGAGACCCAGTACTTC.

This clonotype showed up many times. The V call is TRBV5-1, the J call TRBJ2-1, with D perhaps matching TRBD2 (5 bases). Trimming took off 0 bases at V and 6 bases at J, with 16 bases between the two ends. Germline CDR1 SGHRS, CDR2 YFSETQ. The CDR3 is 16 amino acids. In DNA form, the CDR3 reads TGCGCCAGCAGCTTGGCGAGCGGACCTTCGGGCAATGAGCAGTTCTTC. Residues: CASSLASGPSGNEQFF.

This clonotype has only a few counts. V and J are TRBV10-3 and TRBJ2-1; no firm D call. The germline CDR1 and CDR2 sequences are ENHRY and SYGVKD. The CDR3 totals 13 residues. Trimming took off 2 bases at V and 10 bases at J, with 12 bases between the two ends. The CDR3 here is CAISEPTLGEQFF. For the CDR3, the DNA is TGTGCCATCAGTGAGCCAACCCTGGGCGAGCAGTTCTTC.

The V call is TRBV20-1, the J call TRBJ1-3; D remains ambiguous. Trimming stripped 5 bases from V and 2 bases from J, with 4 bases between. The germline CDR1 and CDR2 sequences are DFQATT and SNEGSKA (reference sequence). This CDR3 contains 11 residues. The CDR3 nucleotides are TGCAGTGCTCCTGCTGGAAACACCATATATTTT. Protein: CSAPAGNTIYF.